One sample yielded the 9 T cell receptor beta chains listed below, sequenced in a study of shared clonotypes between healthy human individuals. Method: immunoSEQ multiplex PCR; TCRdb's copy keeps in-frame clones and lacks some. The sample has around 560,000 clones, around 95% seen once. Naive CD8 cells lacked CD45RO, underwent positive selection for CCR7 and left out terminally differentiated effector memory CD45RA+ cells. The sequenced sample consisted of naive CD8+ T cells sorted from blood. The receptors shown here come from a woman aged 30 to 39 in good health.

This rearrangement joins TRBV9 to TRBJ1-4; possibly TRBD1 for D (5 bases). The V end was cut by 4 bases, the J end by 2 bases, with 9 bases between. Germline V gene data show CDR1 as SGDLS and CDR2 as YYNGEE. This CDR3 spans 14 amino acids. The CDR3 sequence is CASSPRETNEKLFF. The CDR3 region has the DNA TGTGCCAGCAGCCCCAGGGAGACTAATGAAAAACTGTTTTTT.

This chain connects TRBV4-1 to TRBJ2-5; 10 nucleotides agree with TRBD1. Per the germline V gene, CDR1 is MGHRA and CDR2 is YSYEKL. The CDR3 extends over 16 amino acids. The V gene end was trimmed by 4 bases and the J gene end by 5 bases; junction bases not matched to a gene: 10. CDR3 sequence (DNA): TGCGCCAGCAGCCGCCGACAGGGGGCAATTTTGGAGACCCAGTACTTC. Amino acid sequence: CASSRRQGAILETQYF.

The V gene is TRBV21-1, the J gene TRBJ1-1; TRBD1 is the table's D call, not checked against the DNA. TRBV21-1 corresponds to a pseudogene. The CDR3 is made up of 15 amino acids. In DNA, the CDR3 is TGTGCCAGCAGCACTTGGACAGGGATGAACACTGAAGCTTTCTTT. This encodes CASSTWTGMNTEAFF.

This chain links TRBV7-9 with TRBJ2-5; D possibly corresponds to TRBD2 (5 bases). CDR3 length: 14 residues. Looked up from germline, CDR1 is SEHNR and CDR2 is FQNEAQ (reference sequence). V dropped 1 base and J dropped 4 bases, with 10 bases sitting between them. The CDR3 reads CASSLGLAPETQYF. The CDR3 nucleotides are TGTGCCAGCAGCTTAGGGCTAGCCCCAGAGACCCAGTACTTC.

This rearrangement joins TRBV27 to TRBJ2-2, with TRBD1 matching 7 bases. Germline CDR1 and CDR2: MNHEY and SMNVEV (reference sequence). The V gene end was trimmed by 5 bases and the J gene end by 1 base; junction bases not matched to a gene: 1. CDR3 size: 14 residues. For the CDR3, the DNA is TGTGCCAGCAGTCAGGGGGAGAACACCGGGGAGCTGTTTTTT. Encoded protein: CASSQGENTGELFF.

The genes are TRBV5-6 and TRBJ2-7; D is uncertain. The CDR3 is 12 residues long. Trimming took off 5 bases at V and 6 bases at J, with 12 bases between the two ends. In germline, CDR1 is SGHDT, CDR2 YYEEEE. CDR3 nucleotide sequence: TGTGCCAGCAGTGTGGCTGTGGGCGAGCAGTACTTC. Translated: CASSVAVGEQYF.

CDR3 coding DNA: TGCGCCAGCAGTGAGCTGCCAACGGGAGCAGATACGCAGTATTTT. Protein sequence: CASSELPTGADTQYF. This chain joins TRBV10-1 and TRBJ2-3; TRBD2 might be the D (6 bases). V lost 2 bases to trimming and J lost 4 bases, with 13 bases between them. CDR3 length equals 15 residues. Germline lookup yields CDR1 WNHNN and CDR2 SYGVQD (reference sequence).

This chain joins TRBV9 and TRBJ1-2; 7 nucleotides agree with TRBD1. Germline V gene data show CDR1 as SGDLS and CDR2 as YYNGEE. Trimming removed 1 base from V and 4 bases from J; junction bases left unmatched: 4. The CDR3 extends over 14 amino acids. CDR3: CASSVFSGGYGYTF. The CDR3 DNA reads as TGTGCCAGCAGCGTATTTTCAGGGGGCTATGGCTACACCTTC.

This sequence joins TRBV9 and TRBJ2-5; TRBD2 agrees at 8 bases. The V gene end was trimmed by 0 bases and the J gene end by 0 bases; junction bases not matched to a gene: 4. The CDR3 length is 16 residues. CDR1 is SGDLS and CDR2 is YYNGEE in the germline V gene. For the CDR3, the DNA is TGTGCCAGCAGCGTAGATGGTAGCGGGAACCAAGAGACCCAGTACTTC. Its translation is CASSVDGSGNQETQYF. The whole variable domain, filled in from reference TRBV9 and TRBJ2-5, reads DSGVTQTPKHLITATGQRVTLRCSPRSGDLSVYWYQQSLDQGLQFLIQYYNGEERAKGNILERFSAQQFPDLHSELNLSSLELGDSALYFCASSVDGSGNQETQYFGPGTRLLVL.